Sequencing of this T cell receptor beta chain was carried out in a study of blood T cell repertoires in COVID-19. Overall study: Acute and convalescent COVID-19 samples came from the United States, Italy and Spain.

Method: immunoSEQ multiplex PCR; TCRdb's copy keeps in-frame clones and lacks some. The sample shows some 220,000 clones, around 85% of them seen only once. Per germline, CDR1 LGHNA and CDR2 YNFKEQ. The length of the CDR3 is 17 residues. V was shortened by 1 base and J by 1 base, with 14 bases between the two germline ends. This clone was recorded a few times. V usage is TRBV4-2 and J usage is TRBJ1-5, with D perhaps matching TRBD1 (5 bases). Source material: peripheral blood. This TCR derives from a woman aged 70-85 years with COVID-19, enrolled during active disease. CDR3: CASSQVMGGGSNQPQHF. CDR3 sequence (DNA): TGTGCCAGCAGCCAAGTAATGGGCGGGGGAAGCAATCAGCCCCAGCATTTT.